The clone carrying this T cell receptor (beta chain) is a singleton in its sample. Its antigen is still unknown. This record comes from a study of T-cell memory formation after mild COVID-19. About the study: TCR clusters were mostly donor specific.

Study-level findings and limits: Day 37-peaking second-wave clones had unconfirmed SARS-CoV-2 specificity.

Constant-segment primers were used for 5'RACE, and the resulting TCR alpha and TCR beta cDNA libraries carried sample barcodes and UMIs. TCRdb called the 5' RACE reads again in MiXCR, with one record for every CDR3 protein. The top ten clones hold around 8.4% of a sample with around 470,000 distinct CDR3 sequences, around 19% of them seen once. This clonotype originated in an adult woman who had mild COVID-19 (a few samples of this study predate the infection). Cell type and time point are not known. The sample was PBMCs or a T cell subset sorted from them (not recorded which).

The CDR3 is CSARRTGTSGETQYF. In DNA form, the CDR3 reads TGCAGTGCTAGACGAACCGGGACTAGCGGGGAGACCCAGTACTTC. The rearrangement joins TRBV20-1 to TRBJ2-5; 12 nucleotides agree with TRBD2. The CDR3 covers 15 residues. Germline CDR1 reads DFQATT; CDR2 reads SNEGSKA (reference sequence). The trim removed 2 bases at V and 5 bases at J, leaving 6 bases unmatched.